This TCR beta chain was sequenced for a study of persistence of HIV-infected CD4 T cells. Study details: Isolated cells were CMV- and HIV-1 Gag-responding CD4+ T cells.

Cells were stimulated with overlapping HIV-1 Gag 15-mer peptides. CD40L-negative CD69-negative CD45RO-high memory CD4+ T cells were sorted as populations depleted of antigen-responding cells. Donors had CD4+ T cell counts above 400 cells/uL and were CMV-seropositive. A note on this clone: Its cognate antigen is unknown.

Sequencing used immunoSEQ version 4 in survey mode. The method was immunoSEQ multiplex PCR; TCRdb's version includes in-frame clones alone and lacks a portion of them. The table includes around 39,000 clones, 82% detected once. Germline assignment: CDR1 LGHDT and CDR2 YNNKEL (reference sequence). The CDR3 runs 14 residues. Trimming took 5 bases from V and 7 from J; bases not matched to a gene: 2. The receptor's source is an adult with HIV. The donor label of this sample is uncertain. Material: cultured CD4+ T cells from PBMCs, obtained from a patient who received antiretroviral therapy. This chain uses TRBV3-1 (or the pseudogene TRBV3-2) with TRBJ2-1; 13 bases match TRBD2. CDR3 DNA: TGTGCCAGCAGCGAGGGACTAGCGGGGAATGAGCAGTTCTTC. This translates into CASSEGLAGNEQFF.